These 2 T cell receptor beta chains originate from one sample sequenced in a study of CD4+ T cells in melanoma. Clones were sequenced by immunoSEQ multiplex PCR, and TCRdb holds only the in-frame ones, with some missing. Here the sample spans 8,000 to 10,000 clones, around 70% being singletons. The sample was tumor tissue. These receptors originate from a human donor with melanoma.

This clone is deemed large. The chain has TRBV27 and TRBJ2-3; D not resolved. V lost 6 bases, J lost 2 bases, and 6 bases lay in between. The length of the CDR3 is 12 residues. Germline V CDR1 and CDR2: MNHEY, SMNVEV (reference sequence). For the CDR3, the DNA is TGTGCCAGCAGAGACGACACAGATACGCAGTATTTT. Translation gives CASRDDTDTQYF.

CDR3 coding DNA: TGTGCCAGCAGATCACCCGATCAGCCCCAGCATTTT. It yields the protein CASRSPDQPQHF. This chain uses TRBV6-6 with TRBJ1-5; D ambiguous. This CDR3 has 12 amino acids. V lost 6 bases and J lost 5, with 8 bases in between. Germline V gene data show CDR1 as MNHNY and CDR2 as SVGAGI (reference sequence).